These 16 T cell receptor beta chains originate from one sample sequenced in a study of cytomegalovirus exposure and HLA in healthy donors. A multiplex PCR was run with 60 Vbeta primers and 13 Jbeta primers. Measured with immunoSEQ multiplex PCR; TCRdb has only the in-frame clones, and not every one. The sample carries about 41,000 clones, about 85% recorded once. Sequenced sample: PBMCs. These receptor sequences come from a man aged 45-65 years in good health and CMV-seronegative.

The V gene is TRBV23-1, the J gene TRBJ2-1, with TRBD2 matching over 11 bases. TRBV23-1 belongs to the ORF category, with a function that is uncertain. This CDR3 region has 20 residues. V shed 2 bases and J 0 bases; nucleotides not matched to a gene: 12. CDR3 region: CASSQAKPSGRPCSYNEQFF. Here the CDR3 DNA reads TGCGCCAGCAGTCAAGCGAAACCTAGCGGGAGGCCCTGCTCCTACAATGAGCAGTTCTTC.

The V gene is TRBV6-6, the J gene TRBJ1-1, with TRBD1 matching 7 bases. Germline trimming cut 2 bases from V and 5 bases from J; bases unmatched to any gene: 5. There are 14 residues in the CDR3. Germline V gene data show CDR1 as MNHNY and CDR2 as SVGAGI (reference sequence). In DNA, the CDR3 is TGTGCCAGCAGTTACGACAGGGTGCGAACTGAAGCTTTCTTT. This sequence encodes CASSYDRVRTEAFF.

V is TRBV29-1 and J is TRBJ2-1; D is perhaps TRBD2 (5 bases). Germline loops: CDR1 SQVTM, CDR2 ANQGSEA. The V end lost 7 bases, the J end lost 3 bases, and 19 bases lay between the germline ends. The CDR3 has 15 residues. CDR3 in amino acids: CSALGPRSYYNEQFF. The CDR3 bases are TGCAGCGCACTAGGGCCCCGTTCCTACTACAATGAGCAGTTCTTC.

The chain is built from TRBV5-8 and TRBJ2-7; D call uncertain. The V end lost 2 bases, the J end lost 6 bases, and 6 bases lay between the germline ends. The germline V gene has CDR1 SGHTS and CDR2 YDEGEE. There are 11 residues in the CDR3. The CDR3: CASSLSPEQYF. CDR3 sequence (DNA): TGTGCCAGCAGCTTAAGCCCCGAGCAGTACTTC.

V usage is TRBV4-3 and J usage is TRBJ1-2; 7 bases align to TRBD1. This CDR3 has 16 residues. Germline assignment: CDR1 LGHNA and CDR2 YSLEER. Trimming at V came to 4 bases and at J to 8 bases, leaving 16 bases not matched to a gene. CDR3 nucleotides: TGCGCCAGCAGCCCCACTGGAGGGGGCTATGGAGAAGGCTACACCTTC. Residues: CASSPTGGGYGEGYTF.

The chain is built from TRBV5-1 and TRBJ2-1, with 7 nucleotides matching TRBD1. The junction had 12 bases not matched to a gene; V was cut back by 6 bases and J by 9 bases. CDR1 is SGHRS, CDR2 YFSETQ, per germline. The CDR3 loop spans 14 amino acids. The CDR3 is CASKTGSIDGEQFF. DNA for the CDR3: TGCGCCAGCAAGACAGGGAGTATTGACGGTGAGCAGTTCTTC. Full variable domain (rest looked up from reference TRBV5-1 and TRBJ2-1): KAGVTQTPRYLIKTRGQQVTLSCSPISGHRSVSWYQQTPGQGLQFLFEYFSETQRNKGNFPGRFSGRQFSNSRSEMNVSTLELGDSALYLCASKTGSIDGEQFFGPGTRLTVL.

The table lists this clone with a few counts. This chain links TRBV5-4 with TRBJ1-4, with D perhaps matching TRBD1 (6 bases). The CDR3 covers 14 residues. Germline CDR1 SGHNT, CDR2 YYREEE (reference sequence). V was pared by 1 base and J by 7 bases, with 11 bases between. CDR3 nucleotides: TGTGCCAGCAGCTTGTGGGGGGGCGGTGAAAAACTGTTTTTT. Translation gives CASSLWGGGEKLFF.

This clone was recorded once. This sequence joins TRBV6-5 and TRBJ2-1; the match to TRBD2 covers 8 bases. Germline assignment: CDR1 MNHEY and CDR2 SVGAGI. The CDR3 length is 13 residues. V gave up 7 bases and J gave up 9 bases; unmatched junction bases: 8. CDR3 nucleotide sequence: TGTGCCAGCAACGAGCGGGAGCTCGGTGAGCAGTTCTTC. It specifies CASNERELGEQFF.

The chain is built from TRBV5-4 and TRBJ2-1; 9 nucleotides agree with TRBD1. V lost 0 bases and J lost 7; bases outside the gene matches: 2. The CDR3 runs to 14 residues. Germline lookup yields CDR1 SGHNT and CDR2 YYREEE (reference sequence). The CDR3 DNA reads TGTGCCAGCAGCTTGGGAGGGACAGGGAATGAGCAGTTCTTC. Residues: CASSLGGTGNEQFF.

The chain has TRBV6-5 and TRBJ1-1; 8 bases map to TRBD1. CDR1 and CDR2 (germline): MNHEY, SVGAGI. This CDR3 has 15 amino acids. After removal of 7 bases from V and 1 base from J, the junction contained 8 bases not matched to a gene. CDR3 sequence: CASKTQGVRNTEAFF. The CDR3 DNA follows: TGTGCCAGCAAAACACAGGGGGTAAGGAACACTGAAGCTTTCTTT.

This clone was detected only a few times. This chain joins TRBV5-1 and TRBJ2-5; TRBD1 agrees at 7 bases. The V segment lost 4 bases and the J segment 5 bases; nucleotides outside the gene matches: 11. The CDR3 contains 15 residues. Looked up from germline, CDR1 is SGHRS and CDR2 is YFSETQ. CDR3 sequence reads: CASSARQGGWETQYF. As DNA, the CDR3 is TGCGCCAGCAGCGCTAGACAGGGTGGGTGGGAGACCCAGTACTTC.

Only one count was recorded for this clone. The chain couples TRBV18 to TRBJ2-1, with D perhaps matching TRBD2 (7 bases). From germline, CDR1 is KGHSH and CDR2 LQKENI. CDR3 size: 13 residues. Trimming removed 1 base at V and 9 bases at J, with 10 bases between. The CDR3 reads CASSPQGGGEQFF. Written as DNA, the CDR3 is TGTGCCAGCTCACCACAAGGGGGGGGTGAGCAGTTCTTC.

The J gene is TRBJ2-1, the V gene TRBV4-1; perhaps TRBD1 as D (5 bases). The CDR3 totals 16 residues. From germline, CDR1 is MGHRA and CDR2 YSYEKL. Trimming removed 0 bases from V and 0 bases from J, with 9 bases in between. As DNA, the CDR3 is TGCGCCAGCAGCCAAGATTGGGGCAGCTCCTACAATGAGCAGTTCTTC. Translating gives CASSQDWGSSYNEQFF.

The chain joins TRBV30 to TRBJ2-7; perhaps TRBD1 as D (6 bases). Per germline, CDR1 GTSNPN and CDR2 SVGIG (reference sequence). V lost 3 bases and J lost 4, with 7 bases in between. The CDR3 contains 11 residues. The CDR3 DNA is TGTGCCTGGAGCCAGGGGTACGAGCAGTACTTC. This codes for CAWSQGYEQYF.

As concerns this clone: Germline and junction disagree at one end, which may indicate a read error. This chain joins TRBV7-9 and TRBJ2-2, with D perhaps matching TRBD1 (6 bases). CDR1 SEHNR and CDR2 FQNEAQ come from the germline V gene (reference sequence). This CDR3 spans 14 amino acids. The chain's CDR3 is CSSSFTGFTGELFF. DNA of the CDR3: TGTTCCAGCAGCTTCACAGGGTTTACCGGGGAGCTGTTTTTT. The whole variable domain, remainder taken from reference TRBV7-9 and TRBJ2-2, is DTGVSQNPRHKITKRGQNVTFRCDPISEHNRLYWYRQTLGQGPEFLTYFQNEAQLEKSRLLSDRFSAERPKGSFSTLEIQRTEQGDSAMYLCSSSFTGFTGELFFGEGSRLTVL.

In its sample, this clone was seen once. This chain connects TRBV19 to TRBJ1-3; D is unresolved. The CDR3 runs 14 residues. The germline V gene has CDR1 LNHDA and CDR2 SQIVND (reference sequence). In nucleotides, the CDR3 is TGTGCTACCCAGCGGGTACTCTCTGGAAACACCATATATTTT. Encoded protein: CATQRVLSGNTIYF.